This TCR beta chain was sequenced in a study of T cells after yellow fever vaccination. The CDR3 has 15 residues. Trimming took off 1 base at V and 4 bases at J, with 16 bases between the two ends. In germline, CDR1 is DFQATT, CDR2 SNEGSKA (reference sequence). MiXCR, run by TCRdb on the 5' RACE reads, gives a single entry per CDR3 protein. This table has around 550,000 distinct CDR3 sequences, about 19% appearing once. This rearrangement joins TRBV20-1 to TRBJ1-1; D gene unclear. This clonotype was sampled from a man aged 25 to 40 who received the YFV17D yellow fever vaccine. This material consisted of PBMCs, taken 15 days after the yellow fever booster vaccination. The chain's CDR3 is CSARVNLVVSTEAFF. CDR3 bases: TGCAGTGCTAGAGTCAATTTGGTCGTCTCCACTGAAGCTTTCTTT.